What follows describes a single T cell receptor beta chain. Its cognate antigen is unknown. The PCR used 60 Vbeta and 13 Jbeta primers. Using immunoSEQ multiplex PCR, the repertoire was profiled, and TCRdb retains in-frame clones only, with some absent. The top ten hold under 3% of the sample, which has more than 60,000 clones, under 85% seen once. The data are from a study of cytomegalovirus exposure and HLA in healthy donors. Points from the study as a whole: Most observed TCR sequences were rare, whereas some public TCRs were detected in many donors. Earlier analysis found most TCR beta V segments productive about 87% or about 30% of the time. Researchers reported in a later analysis that a missense DCLRE1C variant was tied to TCR beta V- and J-gene trimming. Looking again later, the authors saw that most CMV-associated TCR beta chains seemed HLA-restricted.

V lost 4 bases, J lost 1 base, and 16 bases lay in between. Per the germline V gene, CDR1 is GTSNPN and CDR2 is SVGIG (reference sequence). The CDR3 spans 15 residues. The sequenced material came from PBMCs. This sequence originates from a woman younger than 45 in good health and CMV-seronegative. The chain couples TRBV30 to TRBJ1-1; D perhaps matches TRBD1 (6 bases). The DNA for the CDR3 is TGTGCCTGGACCGGGGGGGCCGGCTCGAACACTGAAGCTTTCTTT. This encodes CAWTGGAGSNTEAFF.